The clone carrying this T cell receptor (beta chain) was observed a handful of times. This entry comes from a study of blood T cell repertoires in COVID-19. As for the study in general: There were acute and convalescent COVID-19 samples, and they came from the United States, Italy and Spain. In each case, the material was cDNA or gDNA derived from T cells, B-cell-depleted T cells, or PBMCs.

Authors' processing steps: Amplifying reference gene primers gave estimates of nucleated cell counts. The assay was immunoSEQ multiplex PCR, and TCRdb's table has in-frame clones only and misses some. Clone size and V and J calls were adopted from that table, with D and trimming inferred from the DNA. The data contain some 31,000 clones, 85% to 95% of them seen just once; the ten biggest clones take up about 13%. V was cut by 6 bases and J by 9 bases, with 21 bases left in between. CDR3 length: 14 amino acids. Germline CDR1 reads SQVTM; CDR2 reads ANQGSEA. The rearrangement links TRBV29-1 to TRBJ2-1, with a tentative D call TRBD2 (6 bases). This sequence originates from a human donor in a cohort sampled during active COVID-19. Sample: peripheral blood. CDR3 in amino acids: CSVSRASASGEQFF. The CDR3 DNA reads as TGCAGCGTCTCCCGGGCTAGCGCTTCAGGTGAGCAGTTCTTC.